This entry is about one TCR beta chain. The antigen is unknown. The CDR3 sequence is 15 residues long. From germline, CDR1 is SGDLS and CDR2 YYNGEE. V gave up 3 bases and J gave up 5 bases, with 15 bases separating them. This record belongs to a study of OX40 agonist ivuxolimab in advanced cancers. The wider study: Age averaged 60 years (range about 23 to 85), and roughly 82% were male. Patients achieving partial responses numbered three: one hepatocellular carcinoma case and two cutaneous melanoma cases. Study-wide results and limits: It was not determined which antigens were specifically recognized by the peripheral T cells that had undergone clonal expansion. People who partly responded at 0.1-3.0 mg/kg had some of the least clonal expansion seen.

This table comes from immunoSEQ multiplex PCR, and its TCRdb copy is limited to in-frame clones, with some not included. The data contain about 19,000 clones, about three quarters of them singletons. This clonotype was sampled from an adult with an advanced solid tumor such as melanoma, head and neck, liver or kidney cancer. This chain uses TRBV9 with TRBJ1-5, with a tentative D call TRBD1 (6 bases). The specimen comprised CD4+ or CD8+ T cells sorted from blood, sampled in a trial of the OX40 agonist ivuxolimab. The CDR3 region has the DNA TGTGCCAGCAGCGCGGAAGGACAGCAGCATCAGCCCCAGCATTTT. It yields the protein CASSAEGQQHQPQHF.